The following is a T cell receptor beta chain sequence with its context. Its specificity is unknown. The data were obtained in a study of T-cell reconstitution after alpha-beta-depleted transplantation in children. Notes on the study in general: Several hundred expanded graft clones reportedly gave rise to the alpha-beta T cells present about two months after transplant.

Preparation of the TCRbeta library used unique molecular identifiers. Each CDR3 protein is one row after TCRdb ran MiXCR on the PCR reads. The sample lists hundreds of thousands of distinct CDR3 sequences; 13% were seen once. V lost 4 bases and J lost 2, with 9 bases in between. Germline lookup yields CDR1 SGHDT and CDR2 YYEEEE. The CDR3 has 14 residues. The sequences come from PBMCs, mostly from graft donor cells, collected 360 days after TCRalphabeta/CD19-depleted stem cell transplant. The origin of this receptor is a male patient aged 5 to 17 who had a stem cell transplant for acute myeloid leukemia, so the T cells may come from the graft donor. J is TRBJ2-2 and V is TRBV5-6; D ambiguous. The CDR3, as DNA: TGTGCCAGCAGCCTCGTCCACAACACCGGGGAGCTGTTTTTT. Its translation is CASSLVHNTGELFF. The complete variable domain, with remaining parts taken from reference TRBV5-6 and TRBJ2-2, reads DAGVTQSPTHLIKTRGQQVTLRCSPKSGHDTVSWYQQALGQGPQFIFQYYEEEERQRGNFPDRFSGHQFPNYSSELNVNALLLGDSALYLCASSLVHNTGELFFGEGSRLTVL.